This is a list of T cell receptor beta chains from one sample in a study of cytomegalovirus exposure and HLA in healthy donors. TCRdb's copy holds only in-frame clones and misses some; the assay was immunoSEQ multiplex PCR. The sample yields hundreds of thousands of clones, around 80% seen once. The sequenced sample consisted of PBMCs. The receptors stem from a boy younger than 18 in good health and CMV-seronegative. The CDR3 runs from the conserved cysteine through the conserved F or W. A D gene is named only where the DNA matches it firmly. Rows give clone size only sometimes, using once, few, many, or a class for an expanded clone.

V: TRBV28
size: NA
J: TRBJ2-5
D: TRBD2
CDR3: CASKSPIAGAAPETQYF
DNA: TGTGCCAGCAAAAGTCCGATAGCGGGAGCCGCCCCCGAGACCCAGTACTTC

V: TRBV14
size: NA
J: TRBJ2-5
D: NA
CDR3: CASSQVQETQYF
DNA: TGTGCCAGCAGCCAAGTACAAGAGACCCAGTACTTC

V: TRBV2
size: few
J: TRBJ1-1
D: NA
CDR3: CASRNYRDRGGEAFF
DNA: TGTGCCAGCAGAAACTACAGGGACCGAGGGGGTGAAGCTTTCTTT

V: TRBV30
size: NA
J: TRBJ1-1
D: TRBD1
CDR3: CAWTTGVDTEAFF
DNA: TGTGCCTGGACGACAGGGGTGGACACTGAAGCTTTCTTT

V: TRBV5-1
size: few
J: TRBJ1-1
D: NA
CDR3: CASSLAWQGNTEAFF
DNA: TGCGCCAGCAGCTTGGCGTGGCAGGGGAACACTGAAGCTTTCTTT

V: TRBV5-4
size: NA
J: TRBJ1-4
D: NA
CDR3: CASGATAATNEKLFF
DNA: TGTGCCAGCGGGGCCACTGCCGCAACTAATGAAAAACTGTTTTTT

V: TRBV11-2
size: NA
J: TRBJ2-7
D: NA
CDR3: CASSLAHQRGYEQYF
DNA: TGTGCCAGCAGCTTAGCGCACCAAAGGGGCTACGAGCAGTACTTC

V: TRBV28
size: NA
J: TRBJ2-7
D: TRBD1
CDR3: CASRETGKWKQYF
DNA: TGTGCCAGCAGGGAGACAGGGAAATGGAAGCAGTACTTC

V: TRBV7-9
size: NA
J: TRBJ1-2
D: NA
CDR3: CASSPKGGTSGDYGYTF
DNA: TGTGCCAGCAGCCCAAAGGGTGGGACATCCGGGGACTATGGCTACACCTTC

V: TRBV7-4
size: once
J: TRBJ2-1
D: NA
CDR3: CASTRVGRPHYNEQFF
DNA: TGTGCCAGCACCCGCGTGGGGCGGCCACACTACAATGAGCAGTTCTTC

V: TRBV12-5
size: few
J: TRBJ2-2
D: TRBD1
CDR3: CASGSRTGNSGELFF
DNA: TGTGCTAGTGGTTCCAGGACAGGGAATTCCGGGGAGCTGTTTTTT

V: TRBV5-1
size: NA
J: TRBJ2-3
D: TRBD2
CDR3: CASNRRAGGDTDTQYF
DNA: TGCGCCAGCAACCGGCGAGCGGGAGGGGACACAGATACGCAGTATTTT

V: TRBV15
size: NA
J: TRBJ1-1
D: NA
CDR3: CATSRDLGATGAFF
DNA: TGTGCCACCAGCAGAGATCTCGGGGCTACAGGGGCTTTCTTT

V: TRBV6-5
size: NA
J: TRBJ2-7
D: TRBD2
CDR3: CASSSAGVTSSEQYF
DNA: TGTGCCAGCAGTTCCGCGGGAGTAACTTCGTCCGAGCAGTACTTC

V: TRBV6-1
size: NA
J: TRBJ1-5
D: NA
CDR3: CASRKGGFSNQPQHF
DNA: TGTGCCAGCAGGAAGGGAGGGTTTAGCAATCAGCCCCAGCATTTT

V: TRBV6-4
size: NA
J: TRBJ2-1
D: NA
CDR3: CASSVGQGHNEQFF
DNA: TGTGCCAGCAGTGTTGGTCAGGGCCACAATGAGCAGTTCTTC

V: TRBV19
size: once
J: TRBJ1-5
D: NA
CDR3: CASSMGVKQPQHF
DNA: TGTGCCAGTAGTATGGGAGTAAAGCAGCCCCAGCATTTT

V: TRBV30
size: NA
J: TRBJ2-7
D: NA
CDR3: CAWSVGLEQYF
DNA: TGTGCCTGGAGTGTCGGACTGGAGCAGTACTTC

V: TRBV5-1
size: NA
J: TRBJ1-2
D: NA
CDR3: CASSLETVAGGYTF
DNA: TGCGCCAGCAGCTTAGAAACGGTTGCAGGTGGCTACACCTTC

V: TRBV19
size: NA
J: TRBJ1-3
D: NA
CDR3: CASSINKGNTIYF
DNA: TGTGCCAGTAGTATAAACAAAGGAAACACCATATATTTT

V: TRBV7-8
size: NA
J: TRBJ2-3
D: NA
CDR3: CASSLGGGRTDTQYF
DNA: TGTGCCAGCAGCTTAGGGGGAGGACGCACAGATACGCAGTATTTT

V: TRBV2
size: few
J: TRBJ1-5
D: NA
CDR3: CALRVAFNQPQHF
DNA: TGTGCCTTGAGGGTCGCCTTCAATCAGCCCCAGCATTTT

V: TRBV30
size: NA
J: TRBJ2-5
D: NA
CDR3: CAWSRIGRETQYF
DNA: TGTGCCTGGAGTAGGATAGGGAGGGAGACCCAGTACTTC

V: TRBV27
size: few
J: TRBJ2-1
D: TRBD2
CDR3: CASSSPGLGYNEQFF
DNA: TGTGCCAGCAGTTCTCCGGGACTAGGCTACAATGAGCAGTTCTTC

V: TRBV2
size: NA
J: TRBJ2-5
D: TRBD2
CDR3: CASRAGLAGGRETQYF
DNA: TGTGCCAGCAGAGCGGGACTAGCGGGGGGCAGAGAGACCCAGTACTTC

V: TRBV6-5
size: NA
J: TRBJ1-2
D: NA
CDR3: CASRADSTGSYTF
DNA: TGTGCCAGCAGAGCCGACAGTACTGGGAGCTACACCTTC

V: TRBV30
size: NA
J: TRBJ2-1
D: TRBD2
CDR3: CAWAQLASHSYNEQFF
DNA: TGTGCCTGGGCGCAACTAGCGTCCCACTCCTACAATGAGCAGTTCTTC

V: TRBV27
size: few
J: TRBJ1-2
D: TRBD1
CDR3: CASSLAVDRAYGYTF
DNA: TGTGCCAGCAGTTTAGCCGTCGACAGGGCTTATGGCTACACCTTC

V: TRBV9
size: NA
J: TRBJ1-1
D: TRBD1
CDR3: CASSVSTGGATEAFF
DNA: TGTGCCAGCAGCGTATCGACAGGGGGCGCGACTGAAGCTTTCTTT

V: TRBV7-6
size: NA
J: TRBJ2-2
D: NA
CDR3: CASSGTGPNTGELFF
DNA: TGTGCCAGCAGCGGAACAGGGCCGAACACCGGGGAGCTGTTTTTT

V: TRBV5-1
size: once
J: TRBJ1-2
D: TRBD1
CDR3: CASRQNGQGAYTF
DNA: TGCGCCAGCAGGCAAAACGGACAGGGAGCCTACACCTTC

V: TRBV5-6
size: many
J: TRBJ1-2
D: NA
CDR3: CASSLVQDYGYTF
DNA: TGTGCCAGCAGCTTGGTTCAGGACTATGGCTACACCTTC

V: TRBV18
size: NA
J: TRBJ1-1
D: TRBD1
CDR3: CASSPRGGYTEAFF
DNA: TGTGCCAGCTCACCACGAGGGGGCTACACTGAAGCTTTCTTT

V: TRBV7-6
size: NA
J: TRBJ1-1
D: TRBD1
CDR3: CASSLRQGETEAFF
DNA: TGTGCCAGCAGCCTACGACAGGGAGAGACTGAAGCTTTCTTT

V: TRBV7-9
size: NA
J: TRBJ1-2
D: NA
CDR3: CASSLRRESNYGYTF
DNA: TGTGCCAGCAGCTTAAGGAGGGAGTCTAACTATGGCTACACCTTC

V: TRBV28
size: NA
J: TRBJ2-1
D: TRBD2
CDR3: CASIASGRYNEQFF
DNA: TGTGCCAGCATCGCTAGCGGGAGATACAATGAGCAGTTCTTC

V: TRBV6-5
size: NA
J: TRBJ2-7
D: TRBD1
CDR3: CASSNTGGNEQYF
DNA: TGTGCCAGCAGTAATACAGGGGGCAACGAGCAGTACTTC

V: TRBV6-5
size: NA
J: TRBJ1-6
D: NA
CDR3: CASSSKIMRRSPLHF
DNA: TGTGCCAGCAGTTCAAAGATTATGAGGAGATCACCCCTCCACTTT

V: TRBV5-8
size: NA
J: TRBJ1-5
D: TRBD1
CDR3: CASSLEAGGYGQPQHF
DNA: TGTGCCAGCAGCTTGGAGGCAGGGGGCTATGGTCAGCCCCAGCATTTT

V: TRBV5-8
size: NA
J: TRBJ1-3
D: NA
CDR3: CASSLVQESGNTIYF
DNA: TGTGCCAGCAGCTTGGTACAGGAGTCTGGAAACACCATATATTTT

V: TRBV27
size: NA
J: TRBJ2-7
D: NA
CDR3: CASSLAQAHEQYF
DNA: TGTGCCAGCAGTTTAGCTCAGGCCCACGAGCAGTACTTC

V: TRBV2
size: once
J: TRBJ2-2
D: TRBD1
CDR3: CASSTGTVNTGELFF
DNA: TGTGCCAGCAGTACAGGGACAGTTAACACCGGGGAGCTGTTTTTT

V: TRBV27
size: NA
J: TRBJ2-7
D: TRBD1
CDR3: CASSLTGIWDRGPVWYF
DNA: TGTGCCAGCAGTCTTACTGGCATTTGGGACAGGGGCCCCGTGTGGTACTTC

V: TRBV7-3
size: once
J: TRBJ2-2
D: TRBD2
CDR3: CASSILAGGSTGELFF
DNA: TGTGCCAGCAGCATACTAGCGGGGGGGAGCACCGGGGAGCTGTTTTTT

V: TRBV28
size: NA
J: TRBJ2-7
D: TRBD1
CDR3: CASSQYDRGTSYEQYF
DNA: TGTGCCAGCAGTCAATACGACAGGGGAACCTCCTACGAGCAGTACTTC

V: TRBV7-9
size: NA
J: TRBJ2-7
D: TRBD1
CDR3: CASSWRIGTVLSYEQYF
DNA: TGTGCCAGCAGCTGGCGGATAGGGACAGTTCTTTCCTACGAGCAGTACTTC

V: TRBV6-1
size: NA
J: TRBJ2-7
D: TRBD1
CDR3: CASSWDSSYEQYF
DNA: TGTGCCAGCAGTTGGGACAGCTCCTACGAGCAGTACTTC

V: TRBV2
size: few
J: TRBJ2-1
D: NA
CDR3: CASGGLRSSYNEQFF
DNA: TGTGCCAGCGGAGGACTGAGGAGCTCCTACAATGAGCAGTTCTTC

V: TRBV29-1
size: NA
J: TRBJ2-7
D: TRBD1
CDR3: CSVEDRGRSYEQYF
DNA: TGCAGCGTTGAAGACAGGGGGCGATCCTACGAGCAGTACTTC